This T cell receptor beta chain came from a study of identical twins. Study-wide results and caveats: Analyses of zero insertions could, in part, be confounded by invariant MAIT and iNKT cells. Models underestimated how often monozygotic twins shared out-of-frame TCR alpha. The authors drew conclusions from cross-sectional statistical analysis rather than following the same donors.

As for this clonotype: The antigen remains undetermined.

Germline V lookup: CDR1 DFQATT, CDR2 SNEGSKA (reference sequence). The ends were cut back, 1 base at V and 7 bases at J, with 10 bases in the middle. The CDR3 is 12 residues long. TCRdb passed the 5' RACE reads through MiXCR, listing each CDR3 protein once. The data show 550,000 to 700,000 distinct CDR3 sequences, over 20% seen once. Separately, the same data were catalogued under a study of T cells expressing NK-cell markers. That work adds: The study drew TCR beta repertoires from sorted CD3+CD56+NKG2C+, CD3+CD56+NKG2C- and CD3+CD56-NKG2C+ T cells.

The clonotype was recovered from a woman aged 18-29 years in good health. V is TRBV20-1 and J is TRBJ2-5; TRBD1 is a possible D gene (5 bases). Sequenced: PBMCs. The CDR3 DNA is TGCAGTGCTAGAGGCGACACAGGGACCCAGTACTTC. Translation: CSARGDTGTQYF.